The rows below give T cell receptor beta chains drawn from one sample of a study of T cell repertoires in cytomegalovirus infection. TCRdb fed the reads into MiXCR, producing one record per CDR3 protein. There are a few hundred thousand distinct CDR3 sequences in the sample; 15% to 20% occur only once, and around 43% lies in the top ten. The sequenced material came from CD8+ T cells from PBMCs. Every receptor here comes from a human donor in good health (CMV status not recorded). Some clones in this sample may be carry-over from other donors' samples. CDR3s include the opening cysteine and the closing phenylalanine or tryptophan. A D gene is named only where the DNA matches it firmly. The size field is filled for only some rows; it gives once, few, many or a size class.

abundance	j_gene	v_gene	d_gene	CDR3aa	CDR3nt
many	TRBJ1-5	TRBV12-3/TRBV12-4	TRBD1	CASSLGQPQPQHF	TGTGCCAGCAGCTTGGGACAGCCCCAGCCCCAGCATTTT
many	TRBJ2-3	TRBV7-2	TRBD1	CASSLGGQGPTDTQYF	TGTGCCAGCAGCTTAGGGGGACAGGGGCCGACAGATACGCAGTATTTT
-	TRBJ2-1	TRBV4-1	TRBD2	CASSQDLLAGVYNEQFF	TGCGCCAGCAGCCAAGACCTCCTAGCGGGGGTCTACAATGAGCAGTTCTTC
-	TRBJ1-5	TRBV2	-	CASNSLGSNQPQHF	TGTGCCAGCAACAGCTTGGGTAGCAATCAGCCCCAGCATTTT
few	TRBJ2-7	TRBV14	-	CASSQGYQEQYF	TGTGCCAGCAGCCAAGGGTACCAAGAGCAGTACTTC
many	TRBJ1-1	TRBV7-6	-	CASSLNVPRSNTEAFF	TGTGCCAGCAGCTTAAATGTTCCGCGAAGCAACACTGAAGCTTTCTTT
few	TRBJ2-2	TRBV28	-	CASSLLAVRTDTGELFF	TGTGCCAGCAGCCTTCTCGCAGTCCGGACGGACACCGGGGAGCTGTTTTTT
-	TRBJ2-7	TRBV27	TRBD2	CASSADGLAEPHEQYF	TGTGCCAGCAGTGCGGACGGACTAGCGGAGCCCCACGAGCAGTACTTC
few	TRBJ2-6	TRBV10-3	TRBD1	CAISGQGALSGANVLTF	TGTGCCATCAGTGGACAGGGAGCCCTCTCTGGGGCCAACGTCCTGACTTTC
many	TRBJ1-2	TRBV7-9	TRBD1	CASSGQGQRGANYGYTF	TGTGCCAGCAGCGGACAGGGACAGCGTGGCGCTAACTATGGCTACACCTTC
many	TRBJ1-5	TRBV7-8	-	CASSSWGTQGKGQPQHF	TGTGCCAGCAGCTCTTGGGGGACCCAGGGTAAGGGTCAGCCCCAGCATTTT
many	TRBJ2-3	TRBV7-8	TRBD1	CASSLSADRATDTQYF	TGTGCCAGCAGCCTCTCTGCGGACAGGGCCACAGATACGCAGTATTTT
many	TRBJ1-1	TRBV12-3/TRBV12-4	-	CASSFSRQNTEAFF	TGTGCCAGCAGTTTTTCCAGGCAGAACACTGAAGCTTTCTTT
few	TRBJ2-1	TRBV4-1	TRBD2	CASSHLAGGINEQFF	TGCGCCAGCAGCCATCTAGCGGGGGGTATAAATGAGCAGTTCTTC
-	TRBJ2-1	TRBV19	-	CASSIIGGRYNEQFF	TGTGCCAGTAGTATCATCGGAGGGAGGTACAATGAGCAGTTCTTC
many	TRBJ2-3	TRBV29-1	-	CSVEREEYTQYF	TGCAGCGTTGAAAGGGAGGAGTATACGCAGTATTTT
-	TRBJ2-6	TRBV18	-	CASSPTAPQGTTGANVLTF	TGTGCCAGCTCCCCCACTGCCCCCCAGGGCACGACTGGGGCCAACGTCCTGACTTTC
many	TRBJ1-2	TRBV6-6	-	CASSYSGGVDGYTF	TGTGCCAGCAGTTACTCGGGCGGGGTCGATGGCTACACCTTC
many	TRBJ1-5	TRBV19	-	CASTEGLGYSNQPQHF	TGTGCCAGTACTGAGGGACTTGGGTATAGCAATCAGCCCCAGCATTTT
many	TRBJ2-7	TRBV12-3/TRBV12-4	TRBD1	CASSAAGTGGGEQYF	TGTGCCAGCAGTGCGGCCGGGACAGGGGGAGGCGAGCAGTACTTC
-	TRBJ2-5	TRBV29-1	TRBD1	CSVVSLGQGETQYF	TGCAGCGTTGTGTCGCTGGGACAGGGAGAGACCCAGTACTTC
few	TRBJ1-1	TRBV6-1	-	CASSEGIGRLNTEAFF	TGTGCCAGCAGTGAAGGAATTGGGAGGCTGAACACTGAAGCTTTCTTT
many	TRBJ2-7	TRBV28	-	CASRDEDGTYEQYF	TGTGCCAGCAGGGACGAGGACGGGACCTACGAGCAGTACTTC
-	TRBJ2-1	TRBV19	-	CASKPGAVYNEQFF	TGTGCCTCGAAGCCGGGGGCGGTCTACAATGAGCAGTTCTTC
many	TRBJ2-1	TRBV12-3/TRBV12-4	-	CASSYLLANEQFF	TGTGCCAGCAGCTATCTTCTAGCCAATGAGCAGTTCTTC
few	TRBJ1-1	TRBV28	-	CASSLFSGKAFF	TGTGCCAGCAGTTTGTTTTCGGGGAAAGCTTTCTTT
-	TRBJ1-1	TRBV10-2	-	CASSERLQVYVNTEAFF	TGCGCCAGCAGTGAGCGGCTACAGGTTTATGTCAACACTGAAGCTTTCTTT
many	TRBJ2-7	TRBV7-2	-	CASSPTGTHYEQYF	TGTGCCAGCAGCCCAACCGGGACGCACTACGAGCAGTACTTC
-	TRBJ1-2	TRBV5-1	TRBD1	CASSLDLSGTGQDGYTF	TGCGCCAGCAGCTTGGACCTATCCGGGACAGGGCAGGATGGCTACACCTTC
-	TRBJ1-6	TRBV2	-	CASSEASAVGDSPLHF	TGTGCCAGCAGTGAAGCGTCGGCGGTTGGAGACTCACCCCTCCACTTT
once	TRBJ2-3	TRBV29-1	-	CSVEGKGDTQYF	TGCAGCGTTGAAGGGAAGGGGGATACGCAGTATTTT
-	TRBJ2-7	TRBV24-1	TRBD2	CATSEGSSGGPTDEQYF	TGTGCCACCAGTGAAGGAAGTAGCGGGGGGCCTACGGACGAGCAGTACTTC
many	TRBJ2-7	TRBV20-1	-	CSARIPWAAIGEQYF	TGCAGTGCTAGGATTCCTTGGGCCGCCATCGGCGAGCAGTACTTC
few	TRBJ1-2	TRBV19	-	CASSPAYYGYTF	TGTGCCAGTAGCCCGGCGTACTATGGCTACACCTTC
few	TRBJ1-2	TRBV9	-	CASSNHLEYYGYTF	TGTGCCAGCAGCAATCACCTAGAGTACTATGGCTACACCTTC
few	TRBJ2-7	TRBV20-1	TRBD2	CSARDPRLAGGPKSYEQYF	TGCAGTGCTAGAGATCCAAGACTAGCGGGGGGGCCTAAGTCCTACGAGCAGTACTTC